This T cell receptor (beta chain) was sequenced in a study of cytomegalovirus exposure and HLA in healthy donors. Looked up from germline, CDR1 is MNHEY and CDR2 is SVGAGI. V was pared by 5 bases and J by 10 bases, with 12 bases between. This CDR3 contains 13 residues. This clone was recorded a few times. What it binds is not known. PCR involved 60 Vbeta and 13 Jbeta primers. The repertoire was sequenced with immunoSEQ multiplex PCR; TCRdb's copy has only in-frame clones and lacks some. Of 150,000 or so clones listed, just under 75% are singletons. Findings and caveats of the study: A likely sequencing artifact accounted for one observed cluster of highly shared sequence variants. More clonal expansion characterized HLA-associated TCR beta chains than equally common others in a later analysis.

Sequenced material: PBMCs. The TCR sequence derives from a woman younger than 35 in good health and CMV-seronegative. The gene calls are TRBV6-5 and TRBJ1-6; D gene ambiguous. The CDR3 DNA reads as TGTGCCAGCAGTATGCCCTCCGGGTCACCCCTCCACTTT. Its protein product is CASSMPSGSPLHF.